The 23 T cell receptor beta chains below come from one sample, sequenced in a study of cytomegalovirus exposure and HLA in healthy donors. Here immunoSEQ multiplex PCR was the method, and the copy in TCRdb shows in-frame clones only, minus some. This table holds tens of thousands of clones, about 85% found once. Sequencing used PBMCs. The receptors shown here come from a young man in good health and CMV-seropositive.

This clone has just one count. The chain has TRBV5-4 and TRBJ2-1, with D uncertain. The CDR3 is 12 amino acids. Germline CDR1 and CDR2: SGHNT and YYREEE (reference sequence). Trimming left V 0 bases short and J 8 bases short, with 6 bases between. DNA for the CDR3: TGTGCCAGCAGCTTGGGCGGCTATGAGCAGTTCTTC. Its translation is CASSLGGYEQFF.

V gene TRBV9 combines with J gene TRBJ1-4; 7 nucleotides agree with TRBD1. CDR3 length: 14 residues. The germline V gene encodes CDR1 SGDLS and CDR2 YYNGEE. With 4 bases clipped from V and 8 bases from J, the junction kept 8 bases outside the gene matches. CDR3 sequence (DNA): TGTGCCAGCAGCCCTACGACAGGGAAAGAAAAACTGTTTTTT. Residues: CASSPTTGKEKLFF.

The CDR3 sequence: CASSSRQGGTEAFF. The CDR3 coding sequence is TGTGCCAGTAGTAGCCGACAGGGCGGGACTGAAGCTTTCTTT. The chain recombines TRBV19 with TRBJ1-1; 7 bases fit TRBD1. The CDR3 consists of 14 residues. The V gene end was trimmed by 4 bases and the J gene end by 5 bases; junction bases not matched to a gene: 7. Germline-derived CDR1 and CDR2 are LNHDA and SQIVND (reference sequence).

This chain connects TRBV29-1 to TRBJ1-2, with TRBD1 identical over 9 bases. CDR3 length: 13 amino acids. Trimming took 6 bases from V and 5 from J; bases not matched to a gene: 7. Germline V lookup: CDR1 SQVTM, CDR2 ANQGSEA. The CDR3 protein is CSVRTGAKYGYTF. CDR3 DNA: TGCAGCGTGCGGACAGGGGCGAAATATGGCTACACCTTC.

This clone was seen a few times. The V call is TRBV4-2, the J call TRBJ2-5; possibly TRBD1 for D (6 bases). The CDR3 totals 14 residues. The ends were cut back, 0 bases at V and 4 bases at J, with 9 bases in the middle. Germline CDR1 is LGHNA and CDR2 is YNFKEQ. DNA of the CDR3: TGTGCCAGCAGCCAAGATACAGGGAGAGAGACCCAGTACTTC. Protein product: CASSQDTGRETQYF.

The V call is TRBV7-9, the J call TRBJ1-1; D gene ambiguous. Germline V gene lookup returns CDR1 SEHNR and CDR2 FQNEAQ (reference sequence). The germline V and J ends were trimmed by 4 bases and 2 bases, with 17 bases remaining between them. The CDR3 spans 16 residues. Here the CDR3 reads CASSSPPRSFNTEAFF. For the CDR3, the DNA is TGTGCCAGCAGCTCACCCCCTCGCAGTTTCAACACTGAAGCTTTCTTT. Complete variable domain (other parts from reference TRBV7-9 and TRBJ1-1): DTGVSQNPRHKITKRGQNVTFRCDPISEHNRLYWYRQTLGQGPEFLTYFQNEAQLEKSRLLSDRFSAERPKGSFSTLEIQRTEQGDSAMYLCASSSPPRSFNTEAFFGQGTRLTVV.

V gene TRBV6-6 combines with J gene TRBJ1-3; weak D call: TRBD1 (6 bases). Trimming pared 8 bases from V and 3 bases from J, leaving 14 bases between. The CDR3 runs to 14 residues. Germline values: CDR1 MNHNY, CDR2 SVGAGI (reference sequence). CDR3 DNA sequence: TGTGCCAGCCTTAGAGACAGGAGTGGAAACACCATATATTTT. This encodes CASLRDRSGNTIYF.

This clone showed up just a few times. The chain uses TRBV21-1 and TRBJ2-1; TRBD1, the D gene given by the table, was not confirmed from the DNA. TRBV21-1 has pseudogene status. This CDR3 is built from 14 residues. The CDR3 loop is CASRQGIRSDEQFF. CDR3 nucleotide sequence: TGTGCCAGCAGGCAGGGGATCCGATCGGATGAGCAGTTCTTC.

This chain links TRBV27 with TRBJ1-2; TRBD1 aligns across 10 bases. The V gene's germline CDR1 is MNHEY and CDR2 SMNVEV (reference sequence). V shed 5 bases, J shed 4 bases, and the junction held 10 bases outside the gene matches. The length of the CDR3 is 16 residues. CDR3 bases: TGTGCCAGCAGTCCCAGGACAGGGGGAGCGTTCTATGGCTACACCTTC. It yields the protein CASSPRTGGAFYGYTF.

The chain carries TRBV11-2 and TRBJ2-7; 8 bases are a match to TRBD2. The CDR3 covers 16 residues. The ends lost 4 bases at V and 2 bases at J; junction bases unmatched: 10. Germline V gene sequence: CDR1 SGHAT, CDR2 FQNNGV. CDR3 residues: CASSSPAGGRAYEQYF. The CDR3 nucleotides read TGTGCCAGCAGCTCCCCGGCGGGAGGCCGAGCCTACGAGCAGTACTTC.

DNA for the CDR3: TGTGCCAGCAGGACTAGCGGGAGCTACAATGAGCAGTTCTTC. Its translation: CASRTSGSYNEQFF. This chain connects TRBV6-1 to TRBJ2-1; 12 bases map to TRBD2. Germline assignment: CDR1 MNHNS and CDR2 SASEGT. CDR3 size: 14 residues. V was clipped by 6 bases and J by 3 bases; unmatched bases: 0.

This chain joins TRBV27 and TRBJ2-7, with TRBD2 matching 9 bases. V gave up 5 bases and J gave up 12 bases; unmatched junction bases: 11. Germline assignment: CDR1 MNHEY and CDR2 SMNVEV (reference sequence). This CDR3 is 13 amino acids long. The CDR3 spells CASSPGVAGESYF. The CDR3 DNA is TGTGCCAGCAGTCCCGGGGTAGCGGGAGAGTCGTACTTC.

V usage is TRBV7-3 and J usage is TRBJ1-1; D perhaps matches TRBD1 (5 bases). The CDR3 length is 16 residues. V was cut by 4 bases and J by 4 bases, with 19 bases left in between. Germline V gene lookup returns CDR1 SGHTA and CDR2 FQGTGA. CDR3 bases: TGTGCCAGCAGCTCAAACGGGGGGGTTATGATCACTGAAGCTTTCTTT. Translating it yields CASSSNGGVMITEAFF.

The genes are TRBV6-5 and TRBJ2-3, with 8 bases matching TRBD2. J gave up 3 bases and V 2 bases, and 4 bases lay outside the gene matches. The CDR3 covers 15 residues. The germline V gene has CDR1 MNHEY and CDR2 SVGAGI. CDR3 protein: CASSYRGGRTDTQYF. The CDR3 DNA reads as TGTGCCAGCAGTTACCGGGGCGGGAGGACAGATACGCAGTATTTT.

The V and J genes are TRBV2 and TRBJ1-1, with TRBD1 identical over 8 bases. The V gene's germline CDR1 is SNHLY and CDR2 FYNNEI. The CDR3 totals 12 residues. Trimming at V came to 3 bases and at J to 10 bases, leaving 4 bases not matched to a gene. The CDR3 coding sequence is TGTGCCAGCAGTGACGGACAGGGCCGAGCTTTCTTT. Translation: CASSDGQGRAFF.

This chain joins TRBV19 and TRBJ2-7, with a weak D call TRBD2 (5 bases). The ends were cut back, 6 bases at V and 0 bases at J, with 9 bases in the middle. The CDR3 is made up of 13 amino acids. The germline CDR1 and CDR2 sequences are LNHDA and SQIVND (reference sequence). DNA of the CDR3: TGTGCCAGTAGCGCGGACTCCTCCTACGAGCAGTACTTC. Translating gives CASSADSSYEQYF.

The table lists this clone with a count of one. The chain couples TRBV5-4 to TRBJ1-5; D remains ambiguous. Trimming pared 0 bases from V and 0 bases from J, leaving 7 bases between. The CDR3 extends over 15 amino acids. From germline, CDR1 is SGHNT and CDR2 YYREEE (reference sequence). The CDR3 nucleotides read TGTGCCAGCAGCTTGGCCGCCTATAGCAATCAGCCCCAGCATTTT. Translating it yields CASSLAAYSNQPQHF.

This chain connects TRBV10-2 to TRBJ2-1, with D maybe TRBD2 (5 bases). Deletions cut 0 bases from V and 1 base from J, with 13 bases between. From germline, CDR1 is WSHSY and CDR2 SAAADI. CDR3 length: 17 amino acids. CDR3 sequence reads: CASSESRVVGSYNEQFF. DNA of the CDR3: TGCGCCAGCAGTGAGTCGAGGGTAGTTGGTTCCTACAATGAGCAGTTCTTC.

The chain recombines TRBV19 with TRBJ2-5; no firm D call. The CDR3 extends over 14 amino acids. The ends were cut back, 6 bases at V and 1 base at J, with 12 bases in the middle. Per the germline V gene, CDR1 is LNHDA and CDR2 is SQIVND (reference sequence). The CDR3 loop is CASSITASQETQYF. CDR3 bases: TGTGCCAGTAGCATTACGGCTAGCCAAGAGACCCAGTACTTC.

The rearrangement links TRBV7-6 to TRBJ2-1; 7 bases match TRBD2. This CDR3 contains 14 residues. CDR1 is SGHVS and CDR2 is FNYEAQ in the germline V gene. The trim removed 5 bases at V and 5 bases at J, leaving 6 bases unmatched. The CDR3 spells CASSAGGLNNEQFF. The DNA for the CDR3 is TGTGCCAGCAGCGCCGGGGGACTAAACAATGAGCAGTTCTTC.

The rearrangement joins TRBV27 to TRBJ2-5, with D maybe TRBD1 (6 bases). V lost 0 bases and J lost 2, with 10 bases in between. The CDR3 runs to 15 residues. From germline, CDR1 is MNHEY and CDR2 SMNVEV (reference sequence). The CDR3 reads CASSLSTGSQETQYF. CDR3 nucleotide sequence: TGTGCCAGCAGTTTATCGACAGGTTCGCAAGAGACCCAGTACTTC.

The V call is TRBV29-1, the J call TRBJ1-2; tentatively, D is TRBD1 (6 bases). V shed 5 bases and J shed 8 bases, with 27 bases lying between them. The CDR3 loop spans 16 amino acids. CDR1 is SQVTM, CDR2 ANQGSEA, per germline. This chain's CDR3 is CSVFPARGHGSDGYTF. Here the CDR3 DNA reads TGCAGCGTTTTCCCCGCCAGGGGACATGGTTCGGACGGCTACACCTTC.

The genes are TRBV6-1 and TRBJ2-7, with D tentatively TRBD2 (5 bases). The CDR3 runs to 14 residues. Germline V gene sequence: CDR1 MNHNS, CDR2 SASEGT. Trimming shortened V by 6 bases and J by 0 bases, and 12 bases separated the two germline ends. CDR3 DNA sequence: TGTGCCAGCAGGGATGAGGGTAGCTCCTACGAGCAGTACTTC. Translated: CASRDEGSSYEQYF.